These 10 T cell receptor beta chains were all obtained from the same sample, sequenced in a study of blood T cells in healthy people across ages. Using a J-beta primer mix together with a sample-barcoded 5' primer, a second PCR was run for about 6 to 12 cycles. Via MiXCR, TCRdb re-called the 5' RACE reads, giving one row per CDR3 protein. The sample records 780,000 or so distinct CDR3 sequences, roughly 56% being singletons. The sequenced sample consisted of blood. The receptors stem from a man aged 40-49 years in good health.

The chain employs TRBV28 and TRBJ1-2, with 8 nucleotides matching TRBD1. CDR3 size: 15 residues. V shed 6 bases and J 7 bases; nucleotides not matched to a gene: 13. Per the germline V gene, CDR1 is MDHEN and CDR2 is SYDVKM. CDR3 residues: CASSQMNQGAGGYTF. Here the CDR3 DNA reads TGTGCCAGCAGCCAGATGAATCAGGGGGCCGGTGGCTACACCTTC.

This clonotype was counted once. The chain is built from TRBV4-2 and TRBJ2-1, with D possibly TRBD2 on 5 matching bases. CDR3 length equals 15 residues. Trimming stripped 0 bases from V and 9 bases from J, with 15 bases between. The germline V gene encodes CDR1 LGHNA and CDR2 YNFKEQ. CDR3 sequence (DNA): TGTGCCAGCAGCCAAGATCTGTCGGCGGGTGGTGAGCAGTTCTTC. Encoded protein: CASSQDLSAGGEQFF.

This clonotype was picked up a small number of times. The V and J genes are TRBV6-2 or TRBV6-3 and TRBJ2-7; D is perhaps TRBD2 (5 bases). This CDR3 has 12 amino acids. Germline V gene lookup returns CDR1 MNHEY and CDR2 SVGEGT. V dropped 7 bases and J dropped 3 bases, with 10 bases sitting between them. The DNA for the CDR3 is TGTGCCAGCACGACCCGGGGCTACGAGCAGTACTTC. It is translated as CASTTRGYEQYF.

The J gene is TRBJ2-2, the V gene TRBV20-1; 9 nucleotides match TRBD1. Germline V gene sequence: CDR1 DFQATT, CDR2 SNEGSKA (reference sequence). Germline trimming cut 6 bases from V and 5 bases from J; bases unmatched to any gene: 4. The CDR3 runs to 13 residues. The CDR3 sequence is CSARDRATGELFF. CDR3 in DNA: TGCAGTGCCAGGGACAGGGCGACCGGGGAGCTGTTTTTT.

Here the CDR3 reads CASSLGSGQKAFF. In DNA, the CDR3 is TGTGCCAGCAGCTTAGGGTCAGGACAGAAAGCTTTCTTT. The chain carries TRBV13 and TRBJ1-1; a possible D gene is TRBD1 (6 bases). From germline, CDR1 is PRHDT and CDR2 FYEKMQ (reference sequence). The CDR3 spans 13 residues. Trimming pared 0 bases from V and 9 bases from J, leaving 11 bases between. The variable domain in full, completed from reference TRBV13 and TRBJ1-1, reads AAGVIQSPRHLIKEKRETATLKCYPIPRHDTVYWYQQGPGQDPQFLISFYEKMQSDKGSIPDRFSAQQFSDYHSELNMSSLELGDSALYFCASSLGSGQKAFFGQGTRLTVV.

As regards this clonotype: One end of the junction fails to match germline, which may point to a read error. This chain uses TRBV10-3 with TRBJ2-1, with TRBD1 matching over 8 bases. Germline loops: CDR1 ENHRY, CDR2 SYGVKD. The CDR3 totals 17 residues. The CDR3 nucleotides read TGTGCCATTAGTGAGGAGGGAGGCCAGGGGGCGAGCAATGAGCAGTTCTTC. It codes for CAISEEGGQGASNEQFF.

The chain joins TRBV12-3 or TRBV12-4 to TRBJ2-3; 8 positions match TRBD1. J was trimmed by 6 bases and V by 6 bases; bases with no gene match: 17. There are 17 residues in the CDR3. This CDR3 reads CASSRGTGKTLSDTQYF. The CDR3 nucleotides read TGTGCCAGCAGCCGAGGGACAGGCAAAACCCTTAGTGATACGCAGTATTTT.

The CDR3 loop is CSARGGTGEYSYNSPLHF. The CDR3 DNA reads as TGCAGTGCTAGGGGAGGGACAGGGGAATACTCCTATAATTCACCCCTCCACTTT. V and J are TRBV20-1 and TRBJ1-6; 10 bases map to TRBD1. The CDR3 has 18 amino acids. Germline CDR1 is DFQATT and CDR2 is SNEGSKA (reference sequence). V gave up 3 bases and J gave up 0 bases; unmatched junction bases: 8.

The rearrangement joins TRBV3-1 to TRBJ1-2; D perhaps matches TRBD1 (5 bases). Trimming cost V 4 bases and J 0 bases, with 12 bases left between them. Germline V gene lookup returns CDR1 LGHDT and CDR2 YNNKEL (reference sequence). This CDR3 has 15 amino acids. This CDR3 is CASSPAGQTNYGYTF. The CDR3, as DNA: TGTGCCAGCAGCCCCGCGGGGCAAACTAACTATGGCTACACCTTC.

The rearrangement uses TRBV12-5 and TRBJ2-2; possible D gene TRBD1, 5 bases. V shed 7 bases and J shed 1 base, with 13 bases lying between them. Germline-derived CDR1 and CDR2 are LGHNT and FRNRAP. The CDR3 sequence is 15 residues long. The CDR3, as DNA: TGTGCTAGTGACACCCCTACAGGGAACACCGGGGAGCTGTTTTTT. This sequence encodes CASDTPTGNTGELFF.